A single sample is the source of the 21 T cell receptor beta chains below, sequenced in a study of T-cell memory formation after mild COVID-19. A single record per CDR3 protein comes from TCRdb applying MiXCR to the 5' RACE reads. The data show roughly 450,000 distinct CDR3 sequences, with under 20% seen just once and 20% to 25% held by the top ten. Sequencing used PBMCs or a T cell subset sorted from them (not recorded which). These receptor sequences come from a young man who had mild COVID-19 (a few samples of this study predate the infection). Cell type and time point are not known.

The chain is built from TRBV11-2 and TRBJ2-3, with TRBD2 matching over 8 bases. CDR3 length: 16 amino acids. V was clipped by 0 bases and J by 0 bases; unmatched bases: 2. CDR1 and CDR2 from the germline V gene are SGHAT and FQNNGV. The chain's CDR3 is CASSLDLAGSTDTQYF. The CDR3 DNA sequence: TGTGCCAGCAGCTTAGATTTAGCGGGGAGCACAGATACGCAGTATTTT.

This clonotype was observed a few times. The rearrangement joins TRBV18 to TRBJ1-1, with 7 positions matching TRBD1. Germline V gene data show CDR1 as KGHSH and CDR2 as LQKENI. This CDR3 contains 16 residues. The V segment lost 0 bases and the J segment 5 bases; nucleotides outside the gene matches: 9. CDR3 DNA: TGTGCCAGCTCACCACCGAATTATGAGGGGGCGACTGAAGCTTTCTTT. It yields the protein CASSPPNYEGATEAFF.

This clonotype was counted a few times. The chain recombines TRBV7-3 with TRBJ2-3; a weak D match, TRBD2 (6 bases). The CDR3 contains 17 residues. Germline V gene lookup returns CDR1 SGHTA and CDR2 FQGTGA. The V end lost 0 bases, the J end lost 11 bases, and 24 bases lay between the germline ends. The CDR3 here is CASSLTGGASSYHGQYF. The CDR3 bases are TGTGCCAGCAGCTTAACTGGCGGGGCTAGTTCCTATCATGGGCAGTATTTT.

The chain is built from TRBV11-2 and TRBJ2-3; 9 positions match TRBD2. Losses at the gene ends were 3 bases for V and 5 bases for J; bases not matched to a gene: 6. The CDR3 has 15 amino acids. CDR1 SGHAT and CDR2 FQNNGV come from the germline V gene. CDR3 DNA sequence: TGTGCCAGCAGCTTTAGCGGGGGCGGAGTAGATACGCAGTATTTT. Its protein product is CASSFSGGGVDTQYF.

The chain has TRBV7-9 and TRBJ1-1; 7 bases fit TRBD1. CDR1 and CDR2 from the germline V gene are SEHNR and FQNEAQ (reference sequence). With 4 bases clipped from V and 4 bases from J, the junction kept 3 bases outside the gene matches. The length of the CDR3 is 13 residues. For the CDR3, the DNA is TGTGCCAGCAGCTGGGGGACAGCCACTGAAGCTTTCTTT. Amino acids: CASSWGTATEAFF.

The chain couples TRBV18 to TRBJ1-6, with 11 bases identical to TRBD1. The trim removed 4 bases at V and 7 bases at J, leaving 6 bases unmatched. The CDR3 length is 16 residues. Germline V CDR1 and CDR2: KGHSH, LQKENI. The CDR3 nucleotides read TGTGCCAGCTCACAGAGGACAGGGGGCCCGAATTCACCCCTCCACTTT. Protein: CASSQRTGGPNSPLHF.

This chain joins TRBV6-5 and TRBJ2-5, with D unclear. Germline V gene sequence: CDR1 MNHEY, CDR2 SVGAGI. Trimming removed 5 bases at V and 1 base at J, with 14 bases between. The CDR3 is made up of 15 amino acids. CDR3 protein: CASSPWRGVQETQYF. CDR3 nucleotide sequence: TGTGCCAGCAGTCCTTGGCGTGGGGTCCAAGAGACCCAGTACTTC.

This clonotype was found a few times. This sequence joins TRBV5-1 and TRBJ2-7, with 9 bases fitting TRBD2. Looked up from germline, CDR1 is SGHRS and CDR2 is YFSETQ. Losses at the gene ends were 10 bases for V and 0 bases for J; bases not matched to a gene: 8. This CDR3 is built from 14 residues. CDR3 DNA sequence: TGCGCCGGGGTGAAGCGGGGGGTCTCCTACGAGCAGTACGTC. Protein: CAGVKRGVSYEQYV.

The chain combines TRBV2 with TRBJ2-3; TRBD2 is a possible D gene (5 bases). CDR3 size: 12 residues. Deletions cut 6 bases from V and 7 bases from J, with 11 bases between. Germline V gene data show CDR1 as SNHLY and CDR2 as FYNNEI. The CDR3 spells CASRGDRNTQYF. The DNA for the CDR3 is TGTGCCAGCAGGGGAGACCGAAATACGCAGTATTTT.

This rearrangement joins TRBV7-6 to TRBJ2-3; 8 nucleotides line up with TRBD1. This CDR3 region has 16 residues. CDR1 is SGHVS and CDR2 is FNYEAQ in the germline V gene. The V gene end was trimmed by 4 bases and the J gene end by 1 base; junction bases not matched to a gene: 7. The CDR3, as DNA: TGTGCCAGCAGCTCTCTAGAGGACAGGGGCACAGATACGCAGTATTTT. Translation gives CASSSLEDRGTDTQYF.

V usage is TRBV5-1 and J usage is TRBJ2-1; tentative D call: TRBD2 (6 bases). Per germline, CDR1 SGHRS and CDR2 YFSETQ. This CDR3 has 16 amino acids. The V and J ends lost 0 bases and 5 bases respectively, with 15 bases between them. CDR3 nucleotide sequence: TGCGCCAGCAGCTTGGGGGCTGGCGGGGCACACAATGAGCAGTTCTTC. It codes for CASSLGAGGAHNEQFF.

The chain combines TRBV7-9 with TRBJ1-6; D may be TRBD1 (5 bases). Germline assignment: CDR1 SEHNR and CDR2 FQNEAQ (reference sequence). The CDR3 has 12 amino acids. Trimming stripped 5 bases from V and 9 bases from J, with 8 bases between. CDR3 nucleotides: TGTGCCAGCAGCCGGGGGGGTTCACCCCTCCACTTT. It specifies CASSRGGSPLHF.

The chain uses TRBV7-9 and TRBJ2-2; 7 bases are a match to TRBD1. The CDR3 loop spans 16 amino acids. Looked up from germline, CDR1 is SEHNR and CDR2 is FQNEAQ (reference sequence). Trimming took 3 bases from V and 6 from J; bases not matched to a gene: 10. CDR3 loop: CASSFSSCDRAGELFF. In nucleotides, the CDR3 is TGTGCCAGCAGCTTCTCTAGCTGTGACAGGGCCGGGGAGCTGTTTTTT.

This clonotype has more than one count but fewer than ten. This chain connects TRBV6-5 to TRBJ2-7; perhaps D is TRBD1 or TRBD2 (5 bases each). Germline V CDR1 and CDR2: MNHEY, SVGAGI. The CDR3 loop spans 13 amino acids. Trimming removed 5 bases at V and 3 bases at J, with 11 bases between. The CDR3 nucleotides read TGTGCCAGCAGTCCTTCGGGGCTCTACGAGCAGTACGTC. Protein sequence: CASSPSGLYEQYV.

This clonotype was observed a handful of times. The chain joins TRBV7-9 to TRBJ2-2, with D possibly being TRBD1 or TRBD2 (5 bases each). The CDR3 covers 13 residues. The ends were cut back, 5 bases at V and 6 bases at J, with 10 bases in the middle. Germline CDR1 is SEHNR and CDR2 is FQNEAQ (reference sequence). The CDR3, as DNA: TGTGCCAGCAGCCTCGGGACCTCCGGGGAGCTGTTTTTT. This sequence encodes CASSLGTSGELFF.

A note on this clonotype: A much larger clone is a single base away; this may be a read error. V gene TRBV6-5 combines with J gene TRBJ1-2; TRBD1 matches 9 bases. The CDR3 totals 12 residues. Looked up from germline, CDR1 is MNHEY and CDR2 is SVGAGI. The V segment lost 5 bases and the J segment 9 bases; nucleotides outside the gene matches: 4. CDR3 loop: CASSQGQGRYTF. The DNA of the CDR3 is TGTGCCAGCAGTCAGGGACAGGGTCGCTACACCTTC.

The rearrangement links TRBV12-3 or TRBV12-4 to TRBJ2-1; the match to TRBD2 covers 11 bases. The CDR3 covers 19 residues. J was trimmed by 8 bases and V by 6 bases; bases with no gene match: 21. For the CDR3, the DNA is TGTGCCAGCAGCAGACCGGTGGCGTCTAGCGGGGGGTCGGTCGATGAGCAGTTCTTC. Translated: CASSRPVASSGGSVDEQFF.

This clonotype has a handful of counts. This rearrangement joins TRBV20-1 to TRBJ2-3; TRBD1 aligns across 9 bases. The CDR3 has 14 residues. Germline V CDR1 and CDR2: DFQATT, SNEGSKA (reference sequence). The V gene end was trimmed by 0 bases and the J gene end by 4 bases; junction bases not matched to a gene: 2. Written as DNA, the CDR3 is TGCAGTGCTAGAGAGACAGGGGGAGCAGATACGCAGTATTTT. This sequence encodes CSARETGGADTQYF.

In this sample, this clonotype turned up a few times. The chain links TRBV27 to TRBJ1-2, with D perhaps matching TRBD1 (5 bases). The V end was cut by 5 bases, the J end by 4 bases, with 14 bases between. From germline, CDR1 is MNHEY and CDR2 SMNVEV (reference sequence). This CDR3 contains 14 residues. The CDR3 bases are TGTGCCAGCAGTCTACCCCAGGGTTGCTATGGCTACACCTTC. Translated: CASSLPQGCYGYTF.

This clonotype came up a few times. The chain recombines TRBV7-8 with TRBJ1-1, with D perhaps matching TRBD1 (5 bases). CDR1 is SGHVS and CDR2 is FQNEAQ in the germline V gene. The CDR3 covers 14 residues. V was clipped by 3 bases and J by 2 bases, with 10 bases between them. As DNA, the CDR3 is TGTGCCAGCAGCTTCTGGGGCCCTAACACTGAAGCTTTCTTT. Translating gives CASSFWGPNTEAFF.

This clonotype was detected only a few times. The chain is built from TRBV4-3 and TRBJ1-1; weak D call: TRBD1 (5 bases). CDR1 is LGHNA and CDR2 is YSLEER in the germline V gene. The CDR3 is 12 amino acids. The germline V and J ends were trimmed by 3 bases and 5 bases, with 7 bases remaining between them. The CDR3 spells CASSHRGTEAFF. CDR3 nucleotides: TGCGCCAGCAGCCATCGGGGGACTGAAGCTTTCTTT.